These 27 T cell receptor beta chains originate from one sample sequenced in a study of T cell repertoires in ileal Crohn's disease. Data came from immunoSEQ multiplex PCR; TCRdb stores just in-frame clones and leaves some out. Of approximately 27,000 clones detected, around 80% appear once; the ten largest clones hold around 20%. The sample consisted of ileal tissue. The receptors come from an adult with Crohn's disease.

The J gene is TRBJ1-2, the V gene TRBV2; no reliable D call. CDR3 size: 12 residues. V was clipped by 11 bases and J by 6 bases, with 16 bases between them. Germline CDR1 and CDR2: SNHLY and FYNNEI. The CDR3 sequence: CASTKAGDGYTF. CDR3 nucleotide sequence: TGTGCCTCGACGAAGGCGGGTGATGGCTACACCTTC.

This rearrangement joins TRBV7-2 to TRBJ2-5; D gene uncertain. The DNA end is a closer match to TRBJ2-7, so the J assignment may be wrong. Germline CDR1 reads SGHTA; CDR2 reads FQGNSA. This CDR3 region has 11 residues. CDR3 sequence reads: CASSSTYEQYF. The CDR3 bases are TGTGCCAGCAGCTCCACCTACGAGCAGTACTTC.

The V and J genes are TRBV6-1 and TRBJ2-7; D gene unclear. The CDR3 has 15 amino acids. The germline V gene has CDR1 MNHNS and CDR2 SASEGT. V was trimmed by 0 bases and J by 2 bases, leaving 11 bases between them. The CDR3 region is CASSEAPGFTYEQYF. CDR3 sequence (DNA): TGTGCCAGCAGTGAAGCACCCGGGTTTACCTACGAGCAGTACTTC.

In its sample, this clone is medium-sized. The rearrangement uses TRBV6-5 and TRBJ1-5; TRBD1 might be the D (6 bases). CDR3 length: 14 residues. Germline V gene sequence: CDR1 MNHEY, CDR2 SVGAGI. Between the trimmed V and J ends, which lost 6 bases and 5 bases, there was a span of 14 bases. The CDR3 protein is CASSPDRLYQPQHF. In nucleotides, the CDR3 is TGTGCCAGCAGCCCCGACAGGTTATATCAGCCCCAGCATTTT.

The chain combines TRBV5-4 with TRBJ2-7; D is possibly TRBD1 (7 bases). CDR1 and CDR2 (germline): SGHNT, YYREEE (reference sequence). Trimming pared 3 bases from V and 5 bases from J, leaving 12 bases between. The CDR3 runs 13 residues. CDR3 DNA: TGTGCCAGCAGCTGGAGGGGACAGAACGAGCAGTACTTC. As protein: CASSWRGQNEQYF.

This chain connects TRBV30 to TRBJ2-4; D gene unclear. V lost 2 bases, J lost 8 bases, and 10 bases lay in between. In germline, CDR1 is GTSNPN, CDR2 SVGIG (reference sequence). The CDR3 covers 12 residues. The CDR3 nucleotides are TGTGCCTGGAGTATTACAGATGACATTCAGTACTTC. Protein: CAWSITDDIQYF.

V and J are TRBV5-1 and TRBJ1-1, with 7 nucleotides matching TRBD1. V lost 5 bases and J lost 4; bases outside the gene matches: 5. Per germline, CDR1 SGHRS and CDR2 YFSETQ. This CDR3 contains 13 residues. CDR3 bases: TGCGCCAGCAGTGAGGGGGCGCGCACTGAAGCTTTCTTT. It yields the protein CASSEGARTEAFF. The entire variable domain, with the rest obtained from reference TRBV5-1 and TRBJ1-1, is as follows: KAGVTQTPRYLIKTRGQQVTLSCSPISGHRSVSWYQQTPGQGLQFLFEYFSETQRNKGNFPGRFSGRQFSNSRSEMNVSTLELGDSALYLCASSEGARTEAFFGQGTRLTVV.

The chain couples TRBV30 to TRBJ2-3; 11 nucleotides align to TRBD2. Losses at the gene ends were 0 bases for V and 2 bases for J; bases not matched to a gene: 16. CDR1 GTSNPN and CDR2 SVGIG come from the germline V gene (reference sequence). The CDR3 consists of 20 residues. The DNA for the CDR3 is TGTGCCTGGAGTGTACCTACCGAACTAGCGGGAGTCGTTGACACAGATACGCAGTATTTT. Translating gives CAWSVPTELAGVVDTDTQYF.

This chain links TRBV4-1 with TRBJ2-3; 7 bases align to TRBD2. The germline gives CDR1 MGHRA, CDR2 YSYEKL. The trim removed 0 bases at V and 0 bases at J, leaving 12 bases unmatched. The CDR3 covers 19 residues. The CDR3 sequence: CASSQDKHRGDTSTDTQYF. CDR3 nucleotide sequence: TGCGCCAGCAGCCAAGATAAGCACCGGGGGGATACTAGCACAGATACGCAGTATTTT.

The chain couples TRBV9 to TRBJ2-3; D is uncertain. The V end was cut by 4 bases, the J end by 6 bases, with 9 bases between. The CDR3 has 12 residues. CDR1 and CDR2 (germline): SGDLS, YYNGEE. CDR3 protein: CASSTPRDTQYF. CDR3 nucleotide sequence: TGTGCCAGCAGCACACCGAGGGATACGCAGTATTTT.

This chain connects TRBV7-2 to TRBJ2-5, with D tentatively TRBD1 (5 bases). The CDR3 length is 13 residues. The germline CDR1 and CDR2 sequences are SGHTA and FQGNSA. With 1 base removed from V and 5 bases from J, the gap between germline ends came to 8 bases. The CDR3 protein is CASSLVSGETQYF. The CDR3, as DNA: TGTGCCAGCAGCTTAGTCTCAGGGGAGACCCAGTACTTC.

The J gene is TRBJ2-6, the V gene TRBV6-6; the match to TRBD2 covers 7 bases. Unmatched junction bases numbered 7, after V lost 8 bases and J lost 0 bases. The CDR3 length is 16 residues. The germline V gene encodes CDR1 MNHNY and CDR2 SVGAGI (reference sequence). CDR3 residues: CASSERGSSGANVLTF. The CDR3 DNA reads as TGTGCCAGCTCGGAGCGGGGAAGCTCTGGGGCCAACGTCCTGACTTTC.

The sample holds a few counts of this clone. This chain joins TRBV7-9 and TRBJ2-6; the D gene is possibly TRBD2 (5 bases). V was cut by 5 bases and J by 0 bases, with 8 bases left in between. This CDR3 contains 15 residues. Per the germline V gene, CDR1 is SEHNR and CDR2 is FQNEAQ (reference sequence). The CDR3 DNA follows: TGTGCCAGCAGCACGGGGTTCTCTGGGGCCAACGTCCTGACTTTC. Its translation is CASSTGFSGANVLTF.

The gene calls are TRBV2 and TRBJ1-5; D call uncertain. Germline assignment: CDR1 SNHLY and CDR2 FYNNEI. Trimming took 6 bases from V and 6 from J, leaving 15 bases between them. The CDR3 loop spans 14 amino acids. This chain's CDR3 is CASRGGQDLQPQHF. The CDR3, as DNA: TGTGCCAGCAGGGGAGGGCAGGACCTTCAGCCCCAGCATTTT.

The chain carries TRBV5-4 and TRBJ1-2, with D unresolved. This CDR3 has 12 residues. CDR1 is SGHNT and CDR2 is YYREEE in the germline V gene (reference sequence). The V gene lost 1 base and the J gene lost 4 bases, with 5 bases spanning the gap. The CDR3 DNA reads TGTGCCAGCAGCTTGTATTCCTATGGCTACACCTTC. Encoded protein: CASSLYSYGYTF.

The CDR3 sequence: CASSAPEAGNTIYF. The CDR3 bases are TGTGCCAGCAGTGCTCCCGAAGCCGGAAACACCATATATTTT. This rearrangement joins TRBV6-1 to TRBJ1-3; no firm D call. The CDR3 loop spans 14 amino acids. CDR1 is MNHNS and CDR2 is SASEGT in the germline V gene. V lost 4 bases and J 4 bases, leaving 11 bases between the germline ends.

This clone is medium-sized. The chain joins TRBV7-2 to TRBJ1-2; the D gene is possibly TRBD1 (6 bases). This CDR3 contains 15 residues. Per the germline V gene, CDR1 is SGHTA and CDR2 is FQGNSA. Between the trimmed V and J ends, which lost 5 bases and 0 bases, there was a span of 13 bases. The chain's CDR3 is CASSGGGQANYGYTF. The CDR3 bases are TGTGCCAGCAGCGGGGGGGGGCAGGCTAACTATGGCTACACCTTC.

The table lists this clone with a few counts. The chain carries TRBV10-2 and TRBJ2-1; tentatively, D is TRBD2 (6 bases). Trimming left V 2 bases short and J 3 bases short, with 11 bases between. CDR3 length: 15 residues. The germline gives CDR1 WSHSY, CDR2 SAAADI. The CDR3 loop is CASSEGGIYYNEQFF. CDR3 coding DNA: TGCGCCAGCAGTGAGGGGGGGATATACTACAATGAGCAGTTCTTC.

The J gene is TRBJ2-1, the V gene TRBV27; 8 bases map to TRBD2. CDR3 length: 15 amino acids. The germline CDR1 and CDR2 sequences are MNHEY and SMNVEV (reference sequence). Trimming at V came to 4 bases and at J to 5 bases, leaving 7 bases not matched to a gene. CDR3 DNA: TGTGCCAGCAGTTCGGGGGGGATAGGACACAATGAGCAGTTCTTC. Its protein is CASSSGGIGHNEQFF.

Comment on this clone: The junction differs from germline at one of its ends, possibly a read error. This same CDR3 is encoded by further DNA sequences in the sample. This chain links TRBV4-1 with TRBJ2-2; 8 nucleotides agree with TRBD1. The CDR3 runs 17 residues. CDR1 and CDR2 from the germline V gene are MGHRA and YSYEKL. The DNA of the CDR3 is TGCGCCAGCAGCCAATCCCCGACAGGGGAGAACACTGGGGAGCTGTTTTTT. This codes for CASSQSPTGENTGELFF.

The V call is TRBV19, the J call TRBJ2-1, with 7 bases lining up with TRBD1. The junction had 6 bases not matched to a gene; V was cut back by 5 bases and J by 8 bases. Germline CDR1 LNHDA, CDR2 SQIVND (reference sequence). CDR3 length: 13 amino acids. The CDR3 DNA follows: TGTGCCAGTAGTGGGACAGTAGGCGATGAGCAGTTCTTC. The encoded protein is CASSGTVGDEQFF.

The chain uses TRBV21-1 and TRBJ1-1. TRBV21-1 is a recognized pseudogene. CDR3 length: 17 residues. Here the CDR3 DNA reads TGTGCCAGCAGGCATACTCTAGCTAACACAATTCGCACTGAAGCTTTCTTT. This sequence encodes CASRHTLANTIRTEAFF.

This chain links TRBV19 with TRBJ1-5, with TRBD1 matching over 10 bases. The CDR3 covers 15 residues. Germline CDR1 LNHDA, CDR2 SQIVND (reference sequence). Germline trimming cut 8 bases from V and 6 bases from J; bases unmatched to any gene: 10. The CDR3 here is CASPRVTGGGQPQHF. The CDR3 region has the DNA TGTGCCAGTCCCAGAGTGACAGGGGGCGGTCAGCCCCAGCATTTT.

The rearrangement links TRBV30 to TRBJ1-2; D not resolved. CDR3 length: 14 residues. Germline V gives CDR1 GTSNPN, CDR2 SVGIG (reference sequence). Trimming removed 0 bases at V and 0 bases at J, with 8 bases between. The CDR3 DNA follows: TGTGCCTGGAGTGTAATTCCTTCTAACTATGGCTACACCTTC. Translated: CAWSVIPSNYGYTF.

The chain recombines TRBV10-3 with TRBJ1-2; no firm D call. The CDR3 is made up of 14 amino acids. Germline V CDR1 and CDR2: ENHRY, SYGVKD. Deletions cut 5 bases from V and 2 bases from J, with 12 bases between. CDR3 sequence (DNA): TGTGCCATCAGTCCGCAGTTGGGCAACTATGGCTACACCTTC. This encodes CAISPQLGNYGYTF.

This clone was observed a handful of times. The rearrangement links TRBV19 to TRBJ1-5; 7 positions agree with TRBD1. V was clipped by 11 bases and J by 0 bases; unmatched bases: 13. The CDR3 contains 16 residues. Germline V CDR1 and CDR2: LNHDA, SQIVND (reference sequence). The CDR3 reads CASKGTATYSNQPQHF. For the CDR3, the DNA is TGTGCCTCGAAGGGGACAGCTACCTATAGCAATCAGCCCCAGCATTTT.

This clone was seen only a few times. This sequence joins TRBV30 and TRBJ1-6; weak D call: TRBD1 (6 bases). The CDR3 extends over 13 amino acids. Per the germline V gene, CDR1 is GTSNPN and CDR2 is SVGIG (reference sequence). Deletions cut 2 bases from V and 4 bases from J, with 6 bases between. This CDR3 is CAWSTGYNSPLHF. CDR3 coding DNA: TGTGCCTGGAGTACAGGGTATAATTCACCCCTCCACTTT. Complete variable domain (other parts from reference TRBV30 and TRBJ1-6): SQTIHQWPATLVQPVGSPLSLECTVEGTSNPNLYWYRQAAGRGLQLLFYSVGIGQISSEVPQNLSASRPQDRQFILSSKKLLLSDSGFYLCAWSTGYNSPLHFGNGTRLTVT.